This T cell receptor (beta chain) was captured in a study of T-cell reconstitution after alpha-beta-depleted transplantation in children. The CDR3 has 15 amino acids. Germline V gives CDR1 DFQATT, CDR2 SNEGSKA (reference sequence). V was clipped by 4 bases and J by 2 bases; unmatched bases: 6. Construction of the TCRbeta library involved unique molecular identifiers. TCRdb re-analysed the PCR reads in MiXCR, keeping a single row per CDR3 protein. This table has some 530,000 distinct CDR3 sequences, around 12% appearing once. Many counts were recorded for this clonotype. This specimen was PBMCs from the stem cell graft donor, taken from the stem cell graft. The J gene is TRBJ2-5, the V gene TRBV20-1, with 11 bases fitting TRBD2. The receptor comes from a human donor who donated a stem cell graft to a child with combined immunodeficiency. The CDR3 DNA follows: TGCAGTGCTACCTCTAGCGGGGGGCTTCAAGAGACCCAGTACTTC. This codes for CSATSSGGLQETQYF.